These 8 T cell receptor beta chains share one sample of origin, sequenced in a study of CD8 T cells in Susac syndrome. RNA was extracted with the RNeasy kit, and a quantity of roughly 0.45 to 1 ug was reverse transcribed using random hexamers. TCRdb fed the immunoSEQ multiplex PCR reads into MiXCR, producing one record per CDR3 protein. The table includes about 90,000 distinct CDR3 sequences, 85% to 95% detected once. Material for sequencing was CD8+ T cells from PBMCs. The origin of the receptors is a human donor in good health.

The chain couples TRBV10-1 to TRBJ2-7; no definite D call. The CDR3 length is 13 residues. V was cut by 3 bases and J by 2 bases, with 8 bases left in between. Germline V gives CDR1 WNHNN, CDR2 SYGVQD (reference sequence). The CDR3, as DNA: TGCGCCAGCAGTGATTCCGGAACCTACGAGCAGTACTTC. Translating gives CASSDSGTYEQYF.

This clonotype appeared once. The rearrangement links TRBV15 to TRBJ1-4; D call uncertain. Trimming shortened V by 5 bases and J by 6 bases, and 16 bases separated the two germline ends. Per the germline V gene, CDR1 is LNHNV and CDR2 is YYDKDF (reference sequence). There are 15 residues in the CDR3. The DNA of the CDR3 is TGTGCCACCAGCGGATTTGACACGTCCGATGAAAAACTGTTTTTT. This translates into CATSGFDTSDEKLFF. Filled out from reference TRBV15 and TRBJ1-4, the complete variable domain reads DAMVIQNPRYQVTQFGKPVTLSCSQTLNHNVMYWYQQKSSQAPKLLFHYYDKDFNNEADTPDNFQSRRPNTSFCFLDIRSPGLGDTAMYLCATSGFDTSDEKLFFGSGTQLSVL.

The V gene is TRBV2, the J gene TRBJ1-6; maybe TRBD1 (6 bases). From germline, CDR1 is SNHLY and CDR2 FYNNEI. The CDR3 sequence is 13 residues long. The germline V and J ends were trimmed by 10 bases and 6 bases, with 13 bases remaining between them. The CDR3 loop reads CANYRDRNSPLHF. As DNA, the CDR3 is TGTGCCAACTACAGGGACCGTAATTCACCCCTCCACTTT.

The chain is built from TRBV16 and TRBJ1-5, with D possibly matching TRBD1 (5 bases). Germline V gene data show CDR1 as KGHSY and CDR2 as FQNENV. V lost 4 bases and J 11 bases, leaving 18 bases between the germline ends. The CDR3 loop spans 14 amino acids. CDR3 protein: CASSLGTDSYSQHF. Written as DNA, the CDR3 is TGTGCCAGCAGCCTAGGGACGGACTCCTATTCCCAGCATTTT.

The gene calls are TRBV29-1 and TRBJ1-2, with 7 bases lining up with TRBD1. CDR3 size: 11 residues. V was pared by 5 bases and J by 8 bases, with 5 bases of the junction left unmatched. CDR1 SQVTM and CDR2 ANQGSEA come from the germline V gene. The DNA for the CDR3 is TGCAGCGTTTGGGACAGTGGCGGCTACACCTTC. Translation: CSVWDSGGYTF.

The rearrangement uses TRBV9 and TRBJ1-2; D uncertain. Trimming cost V 0 bases and J 4 bases, with 10 bases left between them. Germline CDR1 SGDLS, CDR2 YYNGEE. The CDR3 contains 14 residues. The CDR3 region has the DNA TGTGCCAGCAGCGTAGCGGGAGGAGGCTATGGCTACACCTTC. This sequence encodes CASSVAGGGYGYTF.

The V gene is TRBV13, the J gene TRBJ1-1; the D is unclear. This CDR3 region has 13 residues. The V end was cut by 4 bases, the J end by 6 bases, with 12 bases between. Germline assignment: CDR1 PRHDT and CDR2 FYEKMQ (reference sequence). The DNA of the CDR3 is TGTGCCAGCAGCTCCACGACGTCGGCTGAAGCTTTCTTT. This sequence encodes CASSSTTSAEAFF.

This clonotype has just one count. V usage is TRBV28 and J usage is TRBJ1-5; 7 bases agree with TRBD1. Trimming took 7 bases from V and 2 from J; bases not matched to a gene: 8. The V gene's germline CDR1 is MDHEN and CDR2 SYDVKM. The CDR3 is 15 amino acids. The CDR3 DNA reads as TGTGCCAGCACCTTCGGCAGGGGGGGCAATCAGCCCCAGCATTTT. Translation gives CASTFGRGGNQPQHF.